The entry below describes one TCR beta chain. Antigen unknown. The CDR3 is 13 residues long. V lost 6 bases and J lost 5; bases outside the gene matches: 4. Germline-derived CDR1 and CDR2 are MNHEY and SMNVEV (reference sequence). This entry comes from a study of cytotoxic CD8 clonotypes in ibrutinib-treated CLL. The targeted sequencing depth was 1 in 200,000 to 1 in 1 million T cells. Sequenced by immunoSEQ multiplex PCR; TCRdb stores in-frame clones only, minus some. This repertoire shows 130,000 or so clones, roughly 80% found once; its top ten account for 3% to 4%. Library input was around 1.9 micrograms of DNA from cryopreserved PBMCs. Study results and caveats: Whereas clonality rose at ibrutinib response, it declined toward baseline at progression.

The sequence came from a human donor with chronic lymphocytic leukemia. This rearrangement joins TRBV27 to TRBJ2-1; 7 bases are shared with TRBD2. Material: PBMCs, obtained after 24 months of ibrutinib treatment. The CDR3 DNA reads TGTGCCAGCAGACGGGACTACCACAATGAGCAGTTCTTC. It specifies CASRRDYHNEQFF.